These 17 T cell receptor beta chains share one sample of origin, sequenced in a study of cytomegalovirus exposure and HLA in healthy donors. The PCR made use of 60 Vbeta and 13 Jbeta primers. Profiling relied on immunoSEQ multiplex PCR, and the TCRdb table lists in-frame clones only, not all of them. In the table there are around 130,000 clones, roughly 79% of which are singletons. The sequencing input was PBMCs. The receptors stem from a woman aged 18-35 years in good health and CMV-seronegative.

This sequence joins TRBV7-8 and TRBJ2-5, with D uncertain. This CDR3 spans 16 amino acids. In germline, CDR1 is SGHVS, CDR2 FQNEAQ. V lost 0 bases and J 4 bases, leaving 15 bases between the germline ends. CDR3 residues: CASSLAENLVGETQYF. In DNA form, the CDR3 reads TGTGCCAGCAGCTTAGCGGAGAACTTGGTGGGAGAGACCCAGTACTTC.

In regard to this clone: Other DNA sequences in this sample translate to the same CDR3. The J gene is TRBJ2-7, the V gene TRBV19; D unresolved. The CDR3 runs 12 residues. Germline values: CDR1 LNHDA, CDR2 SQIVND (reference sequence). Trimming removed 5 bases at V and 1 base at J, with 6 bases between. DNA for the CDR3: TGTGCCAGTAGTTCGGGTTCCTACGAGCAGTACTTC. This sequence encodes CASSSGSYEQYF.

This sequence joins TRBV29-1 and TRBJ1-2; D not certain. There are 12 residues in the CDR3. In germline, CDR1 is SQVTM, CDR2 ANQGSEA. V lost 4 bases to trimming and J lost 6 bases, with 12 bases between them. This chain's CDR3 is CSVGVGQDGYTF. DNA for the CDR3: TGCAGCGTTGGGGTTGGGCAGGATGGCTACACCTTC. Full variable domain (rest looked up from reference TRBV29-1 and TRBJ1-2): SAVISQKPSRDICQRGTSLTIQCQVDSQVTMMFWYRQQPGQSLTLIATANQGSEATYESGFVIDKFPISRPNLTFSTLTVSNMSPEDSSIYLCSVGVGQDGYTFGSGTRLTVV.

The chain carries TRBV29-1 and TRBJ1-5; D perhaps matches TRBD1 (5 bases). Trimming stripped 7 bases from V and 0 bases from J, with 10 bases between. The CDR3 has 13 amino acids. The germline V gene encodes CDR1 SQVTM and CDR2 ANQGSEA. CDR3 region: CSAGGTSNQPQHF. The CDR3 DNA follows: TGCAGCGCCGGGGGTACTAGCAATCAGCCCCAGCATTTT.

The V gene is TRBV6-1, the J gene TRBJ2-2; D possibly corresponds to TRBD2 (6 bases). V dropped 0 bases and J dropped 7 bases, with 15 bases sitting between them. CDR1 is MNHNS, CDR2 SASEGT, per germline. This CDR3 region has 16 residues. The CDR3 sequence is CASSEALRGGIGELFF. The CDR3 nucleotides read TGTGCCAGCAGTGAAGCGCTGAGAGGAGGGATCGGGGAGCTGTTTTTT.

The chain uses TRBV29-1 and TRBJ2-3; TRBD2 is a possible D gene (6 bases). V shed 8 bases and J shed 3 bases, with 15 bases lying between them. The length of the CDR3 is 13 residues. Germline V lookup: CDR1 SQVTM, CDR2 ANQGSEA. Here the CDR3 reads CSTLLSGTDTQYF. CDR3 nucleotide sequence: TGCAGCACTCTACTGAGCGGGACAGATACGCAGTATTTT.

The gene calls are TRBV27 and TRBJ2-5; 9 nucleotides line up with TRBD2. The germline gives CDR1 MNHEY, CDR2 SMNVEV (reference sequence). The trim removed 3 bases at V and 4 bases at J, leaving 3 bases unmatched. CDR3 length: 14 residues. CDR3 protein: CASSFSGSVETQYF. CDR3 sequence (DNA): TGTGCCAGCAGTTTTAGCGGGAGTGTAGAGACCCAGTACTTC.

On this clone: This likely comes from a read error, as the CDR3 has no conserved phenylalanine or tryptophan at its end. V gene TRBV6-6 combines with J gene TRBJ2-3, with 7 bases lining up with TRBD2. Germline loops: CDR1 MNHNY, CDR2 SVGAGI (reference sequence). The CDR3 length is 14 residues. The junction had 7 bases not matched to a gene; V was cut back by 5 bases and J by 5 bases. In DNA form, the CDR3 reads TGTGCCAGCAGTCTTCGCGGGAGAGGAGATACGCAGTATTTG. It yields the protein CASSLRGRGDTQYL.

This chain connects TRBV2 to TRBJ2-7; 7 positions match TRBD1. This CDR3 has 14 residues. Germline V lookup: CDR1 SNHLY, CDR2 FYNNEI. Losses at the gene ends were 3 bases for V and 1 base for J; bases not matched to a gene: 3. The CDR3 nucleotides read TGTGCCAGCAGTGAGGGACAGTTTTCCTACGAGCAGTACTTC. Translating it yields CASSEGQFSYEQYF.

V usage is TRBV2 and J usage is TRBJ1-5; possible D gene TRBD1, 5 bases. Trimming pared 3 bases from V and 2 bases from J, leaving 11 bases between. The CDR3 has 15 amino acids. Germline assignment: CDR1 SNHLY and CDR2 FYNNEI. DNA for the CDR3: TGTGCCAGCAGTGATCAGGGAAAGGGCAATCAGCCCCAGCATTTT. It specifies CASSDQGKGNQPQHF.

DNA for the CDR3: TGTGCCAGCAGCTTCCCCGCAGAGGGGGCTGAAGCTTTCTTT. This codes for CASSFPAEGAEAFF. This chain connects TRBV11-2 to TRBJ1-1, with a tentative D call TRBD1 (6 bases). CDR3 length equals 14 residues. The germline CDR1 and CDR2 sequences are SGHAT and FQNNGV. The germline V and J ends were trimmed by 3 bases and 6 bases, with 14 bases remaining between them.

This clone appeared once. The chain employs TRBV19 and TRBJ1-1, with 9 positions matching TRBD1. This CDR3 has 15 amino acids. The V and J ends lost 1 base and 8 bases, in that order; junction bases with no gene match: 8. Germline lookup yields CDR1 LNHDA and CDR2 SQIVND (reference sequence). The CDR3 sequence is CASSIVFRDRVEAFF. CDR3 nucleotide sequence: TGTGCCAGTAGTATAGTGTTTAGGGACAGGGTCGAAGCTTTCTTT. Full variable domain (remainder filled in from reference TRBV19 and TRBJ1-1): DGGITQSPKYLFRKEGQNVTLSCEQNLNHDAMYWYRQDPGQGLRLIYYSQIVNDFQKGDIAEGYSVSREKKESFPLTVTSAQKNPTAFYLCASSIVFRDRVEAFFGQGTRLTVV.

V usage is TRBV7-9 and J usage is TRBJ2-5, with 11 positions matching TRBD2. This CDR3 spans 18 amino acids. J lost 5 bases, V lost 3 bases, and 14 bases had no gene match. Germline CDR1 is SEHNR and CDR2 is FQNEAQ (reference sequence). CDR3 DNA sequence: TGTGCCAGCAGCTTGCCGGGACTAGCGGTCCAGGCTAGGGAGACCCAGTACTTC. This codes for CASSLPGLAVQARETQYF.

The rearrangement joins TRBV15 to TRBJ2-1; no definite D call. Germline V CDR1 and CDR2: LNHNV, YYDKDF (reference sequence). The CDR3 has 15 residues. The V end lost 5 bases, the J end lost 0 bases, and 11 bases lay between the germline ends. CDR3 sequence (DNA): TGTGCCACCAGCCCCGCGCGGAGCTCCTACAATGAGCAGTTCTTC. It encodes CATSPARSSYNEQFF.

The chain combines TRBV5-1 with TRBJ1-1; possibly TRBD1 for D (5 bases). Trimming removed 5 bases from V and 2 bases from J, with 13 bases in between. The CDR3 covers 14 residues. Germline V gene lookup returns CDR1 SGHRS and CDR2 YFSETQ. As DNA, the CDR3 is TGCGCCAGCAGTAAAGACACAGGTAACACTGAAGCTTTCTTT. This translates into CASSKDTGNTEAFF.

The J gene is TRBJ1-3, the V gene TRBV6-1; D may be TRBD1 (5 bases). Trimming left V 11 bases short and J 0 bases short, with 11 bases between. The CDR3 spans 13 residues. The germline V gene encodes CDR1 MNHNS and CDR2 SASEGT. For the CDR3, the DNA is TGTGCCGGGGGGACTACCTCTGGAAACACCATATATTTT. Amino acids: CAGGTTSGNTIYF.

The rearrangement links TRBV19 to TRBJ1-1; possibly TRBD1 for D (5 bases). The CDR3 covers 14 residues. The V end lost 4 bases, the J end lost 1 base, and 10 bases lay between the germline ends. Germline CDR1 LNHDA, CDR2 SQIVND (reference sequence). CDR3: CASSKRGGNTEAFF. The CDR3 coding sequence is TGTGCCAGTAGTAAAAGGGGAGGGAACACTGAAGCTTTCTTT. The entire variable domain, with the rest obtained from reference TRBV19 and TRBJ1-1, is as follows: DGGITQSPKYLFRKEGQNVTLSCEQNLNHDAMYWYRQDPGQGLRLIYYSQIVNDFQKGDIAEGYSVSREKKESFPLTVTSAQKNPTAFYLCASSKRGGNTEAFFGQGTRLTVV.